This T cell receptor beta chain was documented in a study of OX40 agonist ivuxolimab in advanced cancers. General notes on the study: The costimulatory receptor OX40 (CD134) was targeted by ivuxolimab, a fully human IgG2 agonistic monoclonal antibody. Among the roughly 50 dose-escalation patients, 19 had hepatocellular carcinoma, approximately 15 melanoma, 9 renal cell carcinoma and 9 head and neck cancer. Prior anti-PD-1, anti-PD-L1 or anti-CTLA-4 therapy was permitted, and checkpoint inhibitors had been received by more than 35% of dose-escalation patients. Intravenous ivuxolimab was administered to patients every 2 weeks at six dose levels: 0.01, 0.1, 0.3, 1.5, 3 and 10 mg/kg. Peripheral TCRbeta sequencing aimed to test whether ivuxolimab altered TCR sequence diversity and caused clonal T-cell expansion. The paper covers the monotherapy dose-escalation part of the phase I ivuxolimab trial, which included N ≈ 57 patients. Three dose-escalation patients achieved partial responses, one with hepatocellular carcinoma and two with cutaneous melanoma. In the dose-escalation cohort, approximately 80% of patients were male, and the mean age was 60 years with a range of roughly 23 to 79. Broad study findings and their caveats: Low levels of normalized T-cell clonal expansion were also seen in some patients who did not respond. At doses of 0.1 to 3.0 mg/kg, clonal expansion of both CD4+ and CD8+ blood T cells was observed from baseline to week 6. In the 0.1-3.0 mg/kg groups, partial responders had among the lowest normalized peripheral clonal expansion, particularly in CD8+ T cells. On average, CD8+ T cells showed more expanded clones than CD4+ T cells after ivuxolimab. The antigen specificity of the peripheral T cells that underwent clonal expansion was not determined.

V lost 4 bases and J lost 8 bases; the stretch between them is 26 bases long. The germline V gene specifies MNHNS as CDR1 and SASEGT as CDR2. From the cysteine up to the phenylalanine, the CDR3 has a length of 17 residues. Only the CDR3 part of the read is kept: 51 bases, read in frame from the first base. A note on this clone: Its binding antigen is unknown. No much larger clonotype is one base removed from it; base qualities were not supplied.

Genomic DNA was extracted from sorted cells for sequencing of the TCRbeta CDR3 region. TCRbeta CDR3 regions were sequenced using the immunoSEQ Assay. TCRdb limited this immuneACCESS table to in-frame rearrangements with V and J called. A share of clones is missing; checked studies link under half to unresolved V genes, and the rest is unexplained. The sample contains 6,000 to 8,000 clones, 94% of them found a single time. Together, the top ten hold approximately 10% of the sample. The trial excluded patients who had a history of autoimmune disease or who were on systemic immunosuppression. In every dose cohort, peripheral blood was drawn for TCR sequencing at baseline, cycle 4 day 1, and cycle 7 day 1. Samples were obtained from an open-label, multicenter, first-in-human phase I dose-escalation trial of ivuxolimab. Adults with locally advanced or metastatic head and neck squamous cell, hepatocellular, melanoma or renal cell carcinoma were enrolled in the trial. Before TCR sequencing, CD4+ and CD8+ T cells were separately sorted from peripheral blood.

Sequencing was performed on CD4+ or CD8+ T cells sorted from blood, taken in a trial of the OX40 agonist ivuxolimab. This chain joins TRBV6-1 to TRBJ1-2, with a tentative D gene TRBD1 over 6 matching bases. This clonotype was obtained from an adult with an advanced solid tumor such as melanoma, head and neck, liver or kidney cancer. The CDR3 has the sequence CASSAEPQGMASGGYTF. The DNA is as follows: TGTGCCAGCAGTGCCGAGCCACAGGGTATGGCGTCGGGAGGCTACACCTTC.